This T cell receptor (beta chain) was recorded in a study of cytomegalovirus exposure and HLA in healthy donors. The overall study: The 95 to 150 validation repertoires used the same platform as the 500 to 700 first-cohort repertoires, a later analysis reported.

Donors came from a validation cohort of 90 to 150 subjects, distinct from the first 666-subject cohort. Study-level results: Among TCR sequences, most were rare, though some public TCRs appeared in many donors. Cytomegalovirus status was reportedly diagnosed by the classifier with high specificity and sensitivity.

As for this clone: Its matching antigen is unknown.

There are 17 residues in the CDR3. Per the germline V gene, CDR1 is LGHNA and CDR2 is YNFKEQ. After removal of 4 bases from V and 4 bases from J, the junction contained 13 bases not matched to a gene. Method: immunoSEQ multiplex PCR; TCRdb's copy keeps in-frame clones and lacks some. The table lists around 120,000 clones, 70% to 90% of them singletons. This clonotype was sampled from a man aged 18 to 35 in good health and CMV-seronegative. The genes are TRBV4-2 and TRBJ2-7; TRBD2 matches at 10 bases. The source material was PBMCs. The CDR3 DNA follows: TGTGCCAGCAGCCCGCAAGTTCCTAGCGGGAGTTTGTACGAGCAGTACTTC. This encodes CASSPQVPSGSLYEQYF.